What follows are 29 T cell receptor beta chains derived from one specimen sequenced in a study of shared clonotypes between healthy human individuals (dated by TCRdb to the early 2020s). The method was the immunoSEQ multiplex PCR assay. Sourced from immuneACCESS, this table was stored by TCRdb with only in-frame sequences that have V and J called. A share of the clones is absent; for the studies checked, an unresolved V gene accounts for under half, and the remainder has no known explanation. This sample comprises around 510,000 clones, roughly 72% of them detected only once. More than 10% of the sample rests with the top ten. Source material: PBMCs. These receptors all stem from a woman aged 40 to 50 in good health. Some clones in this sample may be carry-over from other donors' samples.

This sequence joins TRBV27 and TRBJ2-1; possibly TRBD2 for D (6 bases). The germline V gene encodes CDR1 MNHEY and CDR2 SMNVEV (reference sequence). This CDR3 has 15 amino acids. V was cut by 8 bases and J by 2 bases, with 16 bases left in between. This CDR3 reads CASGNRDFPYNEQFF. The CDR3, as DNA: TGTGCCAGCGGTAACCGGGACTTTCCCTACAATGAGCAGTTCTTC.

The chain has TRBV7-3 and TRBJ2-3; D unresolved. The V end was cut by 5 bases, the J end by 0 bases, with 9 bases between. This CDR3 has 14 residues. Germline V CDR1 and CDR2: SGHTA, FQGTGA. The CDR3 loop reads CASSPGPSTDTQYF. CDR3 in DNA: TGTGCCAGCAGCCCCGGACCAAGCACAGATACGCAGTATTTT.

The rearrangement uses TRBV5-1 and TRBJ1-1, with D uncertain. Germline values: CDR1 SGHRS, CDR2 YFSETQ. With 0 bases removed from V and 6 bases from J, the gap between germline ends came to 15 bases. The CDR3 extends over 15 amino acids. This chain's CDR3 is CASSLAGGYVAEAFF. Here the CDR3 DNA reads TGCGCCAGCAGCTTGGCCGGAGGGTATGTCGCTGAAGCTTTCTTT.

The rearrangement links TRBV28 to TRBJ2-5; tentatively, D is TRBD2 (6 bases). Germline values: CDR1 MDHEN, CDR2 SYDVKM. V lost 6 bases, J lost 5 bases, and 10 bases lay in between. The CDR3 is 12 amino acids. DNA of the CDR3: TGTGCCAGCAGCGAGGCGGGGGAGACCCAGTACTTC. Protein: CASSEAGETQYF.

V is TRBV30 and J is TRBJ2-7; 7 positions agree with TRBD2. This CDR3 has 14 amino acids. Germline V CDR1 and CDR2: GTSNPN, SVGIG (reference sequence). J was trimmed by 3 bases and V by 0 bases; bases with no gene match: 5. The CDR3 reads CAWSVSSGGYEQYF. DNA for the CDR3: TGTGCCTGGAGTGTATCATCGGGAGGCTACGAGCAGTACTTC.

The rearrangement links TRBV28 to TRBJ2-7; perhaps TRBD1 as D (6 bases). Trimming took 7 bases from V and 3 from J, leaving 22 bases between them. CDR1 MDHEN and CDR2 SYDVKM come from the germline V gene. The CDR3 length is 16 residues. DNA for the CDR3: TGTGCCAGCACCCCTCGAGGGGGATCGTTCGTCTACGAGCAGTACTTC. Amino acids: CASTPRGGSFVYEQYF.

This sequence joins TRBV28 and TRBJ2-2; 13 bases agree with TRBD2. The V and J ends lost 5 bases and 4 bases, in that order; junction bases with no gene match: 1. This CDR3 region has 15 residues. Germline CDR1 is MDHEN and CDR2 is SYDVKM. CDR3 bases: TGTGCCAGCAGTACTAGCGGGAGGGCCACCGGGGAGCTGTTTTTT. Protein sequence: CASSTSGRATGELFF. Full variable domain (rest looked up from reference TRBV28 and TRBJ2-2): DVKVTQSSRYLVKRTGEKVFLECVQDMDHENMFWYRQDPGLGLRLIYFSYDVKMKEKGDIPEGYSVSREKKERFSLILESASTNQTSMYLCASSTSGRATGELFFGEGSRLTVL.

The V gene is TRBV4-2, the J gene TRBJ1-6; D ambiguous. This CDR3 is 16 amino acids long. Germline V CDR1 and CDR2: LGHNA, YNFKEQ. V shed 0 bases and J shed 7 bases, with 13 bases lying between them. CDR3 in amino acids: CASSQDFGPQNSPLHF. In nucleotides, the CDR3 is TGTGCCAGCAGCCAAGATTTCGGGCCGCAGAATTCACCCCTCCACTTT.

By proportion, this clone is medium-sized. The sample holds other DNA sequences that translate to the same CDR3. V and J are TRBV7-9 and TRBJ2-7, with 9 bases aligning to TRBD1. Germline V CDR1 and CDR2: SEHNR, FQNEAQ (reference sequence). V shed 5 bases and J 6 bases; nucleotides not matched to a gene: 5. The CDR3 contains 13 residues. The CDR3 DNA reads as TGTGCCAGCAGCAGGAGACAGGGGGGCGAGCAGTACTTC. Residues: CASSRRQGGEQYF.

CDR3 coding DNA: TGTGCCAGCAGCTTAGACACTAGCTATGGCTACACCTTC. This codes for CASSLDTSYGYTF. The V call is TRBV7-2, the J call TRBJ1-2; D is undetermined. Germline CDR1 reads SGHTA; CDR2 reads FQGNSA. The CDR3 consists of 13 residues. Trimming took off 1 base at V and 4 bases at J, with 7 bases between the two ends.

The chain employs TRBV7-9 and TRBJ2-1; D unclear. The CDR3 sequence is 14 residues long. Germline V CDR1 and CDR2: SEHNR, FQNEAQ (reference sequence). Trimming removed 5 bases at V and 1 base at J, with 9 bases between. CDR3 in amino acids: CASSPTRSYNEQFF. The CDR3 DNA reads TGTGCCAGCAGCCCAACCCGGTCCTACAATGAGCAGTTCTTC.

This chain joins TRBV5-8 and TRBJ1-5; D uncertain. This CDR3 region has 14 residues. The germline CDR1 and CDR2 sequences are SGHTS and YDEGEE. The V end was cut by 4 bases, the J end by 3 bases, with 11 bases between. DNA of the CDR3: TGTGCCAGCAGCCGTTCACAGATCAATCAGCCCCAGCATTTT. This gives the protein CASSRSQINQPQHF. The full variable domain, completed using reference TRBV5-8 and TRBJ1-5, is EAGVTQSPTHLIKTRGQQATLRCSPISGHTSVYWYQQALGLGLQFLLWYDEGEERNRGNFPPRFSGRQFPNYSSELNVNALELEDSALYLCASSRSQINQPQHFGDGTRLSIL.

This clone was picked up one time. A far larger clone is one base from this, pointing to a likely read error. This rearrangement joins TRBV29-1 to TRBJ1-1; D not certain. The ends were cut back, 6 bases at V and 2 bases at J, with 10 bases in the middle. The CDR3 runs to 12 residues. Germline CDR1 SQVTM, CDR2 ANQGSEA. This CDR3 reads CSVGYSNTEAFF. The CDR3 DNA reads TGCAGCGTCGGTTACAGTAACACTGAAGCTTTCTTT.

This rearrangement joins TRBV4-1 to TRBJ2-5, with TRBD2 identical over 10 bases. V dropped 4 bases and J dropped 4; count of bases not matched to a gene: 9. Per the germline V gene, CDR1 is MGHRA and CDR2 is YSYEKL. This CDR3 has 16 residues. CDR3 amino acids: CASSLEGGLARETQYF. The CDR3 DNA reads TGCGCCAGCAGCCTAGAGGGGGGACTAGCGCGAGAGACCCAGTACTTC.

As DNA, the CDR3 is TGTGCCAGCAGCTTAGGTGCAGGGTTAGCAGAGACCCAGTACTTC. Protein: CASSLGAGLAETQYF. The chain combines TRBV7-9 with TRBJ2-5; maybe TRBD1 (5 bases). V lost 1 base to trimming and J lost 4 bases, with 13 bases between them. The CDR3 runs to 15 residues. The germline CDR1 and CDR2 sequences are SEHNR and FQNEAQ (reference sequence). Variable domain in full (rest from reference TRBV7-9 and TRBJ2-5): DTGVSQNPRHKITKRGQNVTFRCDPISEHNRLYWYRQTLGQGPEFLTYFQNEAQLEKSRLLSDRFSAERPKGSFSTLEIQRTEQGDSAMYLCASSLGAGLAETQYFGPGTRLLVL.

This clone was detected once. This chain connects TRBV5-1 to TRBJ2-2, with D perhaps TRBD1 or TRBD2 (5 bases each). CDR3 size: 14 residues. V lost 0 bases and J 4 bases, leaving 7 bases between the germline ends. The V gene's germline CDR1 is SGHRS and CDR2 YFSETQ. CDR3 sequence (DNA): TGCGCCAGCAGCTTGGGGGACGGCACCGGGGAGCTGTTTTTT. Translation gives CASSLGDGTGELFF.

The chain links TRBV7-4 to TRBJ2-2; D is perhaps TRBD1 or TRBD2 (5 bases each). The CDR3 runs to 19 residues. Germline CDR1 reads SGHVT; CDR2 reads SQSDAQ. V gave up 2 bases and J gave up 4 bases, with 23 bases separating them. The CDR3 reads CASSLPGRNAKKGTGELFF. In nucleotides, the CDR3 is TGTGCCAGCAGCTTACCGGGACGAAACGCAAAAAAGGGCACCGGGGAGCTGTTTTTT. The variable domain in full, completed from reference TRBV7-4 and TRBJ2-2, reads GAGVSQSPRYKVAKRGRDVALRCDSISGHVTLYWYRQTLGQGSEVLTYSQSDAQRDKSGRPSGRFSAERPERSVSTLKIQRTEQGDSAVYLCASSLPGRNAKKGTGELFFGEGSRLTVL.

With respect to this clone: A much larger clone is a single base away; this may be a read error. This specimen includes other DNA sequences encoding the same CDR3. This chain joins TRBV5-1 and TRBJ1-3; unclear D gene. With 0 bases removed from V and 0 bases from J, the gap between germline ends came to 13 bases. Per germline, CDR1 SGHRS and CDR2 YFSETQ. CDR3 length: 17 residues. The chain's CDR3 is CASSLAPAGTSGNTIYF. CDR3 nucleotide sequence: TGCGCCAGCAGCTTGGCGCCAGCTGGCACCTCTGGAAACACCATATATTTT.

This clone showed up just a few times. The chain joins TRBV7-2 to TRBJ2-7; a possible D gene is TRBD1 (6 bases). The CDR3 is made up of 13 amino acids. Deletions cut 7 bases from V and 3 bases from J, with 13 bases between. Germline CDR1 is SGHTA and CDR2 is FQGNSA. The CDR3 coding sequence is TGTGCCAGCACCGTAGGGGGTCTCTACGAGCAGTACTTC. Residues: CASTVGGLYEQYF. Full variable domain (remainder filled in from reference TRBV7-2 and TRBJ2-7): GAGVSQSPSNKVTEKGKDVELRCDPISGHTALYWYRQSLGQGLEFLIYFQGNSAPDKSGLPSDRFSAERTGGSVSTLTIQRTQQEDSAVYLCASTVGGLYEQYFGPGTRLTVT.

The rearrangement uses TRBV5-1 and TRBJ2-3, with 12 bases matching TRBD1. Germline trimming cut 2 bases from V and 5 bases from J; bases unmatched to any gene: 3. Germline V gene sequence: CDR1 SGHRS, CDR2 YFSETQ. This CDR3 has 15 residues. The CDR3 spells CASSLRDRGRDTQYF. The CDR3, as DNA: TGCGCCAGCAGCTTAAGGGACAGGGGGCGAGATACGCAGTATTTT.

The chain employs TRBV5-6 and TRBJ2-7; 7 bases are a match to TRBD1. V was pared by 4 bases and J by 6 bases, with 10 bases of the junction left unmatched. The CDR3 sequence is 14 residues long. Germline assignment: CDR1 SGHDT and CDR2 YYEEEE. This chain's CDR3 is CASSDGTALGEQYF. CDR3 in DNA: TGTGCCAGCAGCGACGGGACAGCATTAGGCGAGCAGTACTTC.

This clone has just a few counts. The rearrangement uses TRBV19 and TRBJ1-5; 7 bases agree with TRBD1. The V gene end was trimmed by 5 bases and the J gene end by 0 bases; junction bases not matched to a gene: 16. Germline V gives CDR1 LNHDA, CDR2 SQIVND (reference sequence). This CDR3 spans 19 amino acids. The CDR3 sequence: CASSPGTARADYSNQPQHF. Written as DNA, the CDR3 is TGTGCCAGTAGTCCCGGGACAGCGAGGGCCGATTATAGCAATCAGCCCCAGCATTTT. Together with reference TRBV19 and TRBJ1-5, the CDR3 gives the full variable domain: DGGITQSPKYLFRKEGQNVTLSCEQNLNHDAMYWYRQDPGQGLRLIYYSQIVNDFQKGDIAEGYSVSREKKESFPLTVTSAQKNPTAFYLCASSPGTARADYSNQPQHFGDGTRLSIL.

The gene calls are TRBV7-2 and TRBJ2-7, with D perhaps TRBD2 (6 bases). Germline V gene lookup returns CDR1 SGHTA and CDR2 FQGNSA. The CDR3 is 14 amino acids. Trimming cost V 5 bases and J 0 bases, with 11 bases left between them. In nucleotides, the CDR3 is TGTGCCAGCAGCGCGGGACTGAGCTCCTACGAGCAGTACTTC. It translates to CASSAGLSSYEQYF. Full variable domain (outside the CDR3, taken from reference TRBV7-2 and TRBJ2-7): GAGVSQSPSNKVTEKGKDVELRCDPISGHTALYWYRQSLGQGLEFLIYFQGNSAPDKSGLPSDRFSAERTGGSVSTLTIQRTQQEDSAVYLCASSAGLSSYEQYFGPGTRLTVT.

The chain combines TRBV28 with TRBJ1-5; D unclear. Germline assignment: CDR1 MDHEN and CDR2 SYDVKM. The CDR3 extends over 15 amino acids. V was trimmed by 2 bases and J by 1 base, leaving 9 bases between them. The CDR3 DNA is TGTGCCAGCAGTTTAGTCTCAGGCAGCAATCAGCCCCAGCATTTT. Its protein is CASSLVSGSNQPQHF. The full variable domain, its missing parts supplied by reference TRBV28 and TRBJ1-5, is DVKVTQSSRYLVKRTGEKVFLECVQDMDHENMFWYRQDPGLGLRLIYFSYDVKMKEKGDIPEGYSVSREKKERFSLILESASTNQTSMYLCASSLVSGSNQPQHFGDGTRLSIL.

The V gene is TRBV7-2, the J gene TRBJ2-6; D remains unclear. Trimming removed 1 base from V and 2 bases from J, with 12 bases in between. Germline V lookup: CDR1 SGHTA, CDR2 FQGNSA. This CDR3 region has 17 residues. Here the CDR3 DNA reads TGTGCCAGCAGCTTAGTTGCCAGCGCACCTGGGGCCAACGTCCTGACTTTC. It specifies CASSLVASAPGANVLTF.

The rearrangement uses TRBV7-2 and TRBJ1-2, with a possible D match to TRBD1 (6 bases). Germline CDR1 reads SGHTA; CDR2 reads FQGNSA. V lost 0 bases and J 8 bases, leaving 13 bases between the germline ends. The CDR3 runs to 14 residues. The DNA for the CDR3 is TGTGCCAGCAGCTTAGCGGACAGCCTCCCGGGCTACACCTTC. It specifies CASSLADSLPGYTF.

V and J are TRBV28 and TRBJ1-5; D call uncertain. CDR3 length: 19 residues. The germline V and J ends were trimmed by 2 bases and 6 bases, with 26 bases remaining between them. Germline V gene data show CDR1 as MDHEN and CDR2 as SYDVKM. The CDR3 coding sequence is TGTGCCAGCAGTTTACGCACCCCCCCTAGATTCGTCCTGGGTCAGCCCCAGCATTTT. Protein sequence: CASSLRTPPRFVLGQPQHF.

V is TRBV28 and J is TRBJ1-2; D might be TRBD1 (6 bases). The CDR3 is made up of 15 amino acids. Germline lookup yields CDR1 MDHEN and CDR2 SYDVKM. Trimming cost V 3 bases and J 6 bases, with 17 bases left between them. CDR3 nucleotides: TGTGCCAGCAGTTTCTTCAGGGGCCTTTTAGATGGCTACACCTTC. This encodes CASSFFRGLLDGYTF.

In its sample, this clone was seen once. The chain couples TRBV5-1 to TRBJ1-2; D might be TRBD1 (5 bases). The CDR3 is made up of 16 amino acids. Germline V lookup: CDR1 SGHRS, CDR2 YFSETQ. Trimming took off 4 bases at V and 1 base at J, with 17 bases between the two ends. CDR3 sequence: CASSPDLGGSNYGYTF. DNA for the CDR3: TGCGCCAGCAGCCCGGATTTGGGGGGAAGTAACTATGGCTACACCTTC. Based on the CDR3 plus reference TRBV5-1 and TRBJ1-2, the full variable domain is KAGVTQTPRYLIKTRGQQVTLSCSPISGHRSVSWYQQTPGQGLQFLFEYFSETQRNKGNFPGRFSGRQFSNSRSEMNVSTLELGDSALYLCASSPDLGGSNYGYTFGSGTRLTVV.